A selection of T cell receptor beta chains follows, all from one sample in a study of T cell responses to AZD1222 COVID-19 vaccine. Data came from immunoSEQ multiplex PCR; TCRdb stores just in-frame clones and leaves some out. The repertoire holds about 180,000 clones, with 80% to 90% as singletons. The sample consisted of peripheral blood, taken 28 days after the second dose of the MenACWY control vaccine. The source is an adult who received the MenACWY meningococcal vaccine as a control. Both conserved end residues are part of each CDR3. Fields, in order: CDR3 DNA, CDR3 protein, clone size, V gene, D gene, J gene. A D gene is named only where the DNA matches it firmly. Clone size is given for some rows only: seen once, a few or many times, or a class if the clone is expanded.

TGCGCCAGCAGCGGGACAGGGATCGGCACTGAAGCTTTCTTT | CASSGTGIGTEAFF | few | TRBV5-1 | TRBD1 | TRBJ1-1
TGTGCCAGCAGCTTAACCGAGGGGACTGAAGCTTTCTTT | CASSLTEGTEAFF | - | TRBV11-2 | - | TRBJ1-1
TGTGCCAGCAGTTTCGGGCGACAGGGAGAAAACATTCAGTACTTC | CASSFGRQGENIQYF | - | TRBV28 | TRBD1 | TRBJ2-4
TGTGCCAGTAGGGACCAGGGAGATACGCAGTATTTT | CASRDQGDTQYF | - | TRBV19 | - | TRBJ2-3
TGTGCCAGCAGCCAAGATAGCGCGGGGACTCCCTACGAGCAGTACTTC | CASSQDSAGTPYEQYF | - | TRBV4-2 | - | TRBJ2-7
TGTGCCTGGATCCAAGGGGGGGGAGACATTCAGTACTTC | CAWIQGGGDIQYF | - | TRBV30 | - | TRBJ2-4
TGTGCCACCTATAGCGGGAGGGCCTATGAGCAGTTCTTC | CATYSGRAYEQFF | - | TRBV15 | TRBD2 | TRBJ2-1
TGTGCCAGCAGTTTATTATGGTCAGGGCTAGGAGCTTTCTTT | CASSLLWSGLGAFF | once | TRBV28 | - | TRBJ1-1
TGTGCCAGCAGTCCAAGGACAGGGGCTATTCTCTCTGGAAACACCATATATTTT | CASSPRTGAILSGNTIYF | few | TRBV27 | TRBD1 | TRBJ1-3
TGTGCCAGCAGTTATCCCGGTCCTCCCCAGCATTTT | CASSYPGPPQHF | - | TRBV6-2/TRBV6-3 | - | TRBJ1-5
TGTGCCAGCAGCCAAGATCCCCGGTTTGTAGGAAAACTGTTTTTT | CASSQDPRFVGKLFF | - | TRBV3-1/TRBV3-2 | - | TRBJ1-4
TGTGCCAGCAGTAATGGACAGGGGGAAACTAATGAAAAACTGTTTTTT | CASSNGQGETNEKLFF | few | TRBV28 | TRBD1 | TRBJ1-4
TGTGCCAGCAGTTTAGGGGCCCGGGGCTACACCTTC | CASSLGARGYTF | - | TRBV12-3/TRBV12-4 | - | TRBJ1-2
TGTGCCAGTAGTATAATAGTGGCGGGGGCCTACGAGCAGTACTTC | CASSIIVAGAYEQYF | - | TRBV19 | TRBD2 | TRBJ2-7
TGTGCCAGTAGTATCCCCAACAGGGCGTCCTATAATCAGCCCCAGCATTTT | CASSIPNRASYNQPQHF | - | TRBV19 | - | TRBJ1-5
TGTGCCTGGAGTTCGGAACTTTACACAGATACGCAGTATTTT | CAWSSELYTDTQYF | - | TRBV30 | - | TRBJ2-3
TGTGCCAGCAGCTTAGCCGGGACTAGAAATCAGGTTACGCAGTATTTT | CASSLAGTRNQVTQYF | - | TRBV7-2 | TRBD2 | TRBJ2-3
TGTGCCGTTAACAGGGAAATAGAGACCCAGTACTTC | CAVNREIETQYF | - | TRBV30 | - | TRBJ2-5
TGTGCCAGCAGTTCCTTCAGCAGAGAGCAGTACTTC | CASSSFSREQYF | - | TRBV6-2/TRBV6-3 | - | TRBJ2-7
TGTGCCAGCAGCCGTTTGACTAGCGGGAGCCACGAGCAGTACTTC | CASSRLTSGSHEQYF | - | TRBV14 | TRBD2 | TRBJ2-7
TGCGCCAGCAGCTTGGTTGGCGGGGGGGAGACCCAGTACTTC | CASSLVGGGETQYF | - | TRBV5-1 | TRBD2 | TRBJ2-5
TGTGCCAGCAGCGATACAGTGATCTCGTACGGCTACACCTTC | CASSDTVISYGYTF | few | TRBV9 | - | TRBJ1-2
TGTGCCAGCAGCTTAGAGTCGGGGAACTATGGCTACACCTTC | CASSLESGNYGYTF | - | TRBV7-9 | - | TRBJ1-2
TGTGCCAGCAGCTTAGAGCGGGAGGCCTATTACGAGCAGTACTTC | CASSLEREAYYEQYF | - | TRBV7-9 | TRBD2 | TRBJ2-7
TGTGCCAGCAGCTTAGGGCGGATCTATGGCTACACCTTC | CASSLGRIYGYTF | - | TRBV13 | - | TRBJ1-2
TGTGCCAGCAGCGCGTCGACAGGGTCATGGCAGCCCCAGCATTTT | CASSASTGSWQPQHF | - | TRBV7-2 | TRBD1 | TRBJ1-5
TGTGCCAGCAGCGTAGGGGAACCAGATACGCAGTATTTT | CASSVGEPDTQYF | once | TRBV9 | - | TRBJ2-3
TGTGCCAGCAGCAACAGGTTATCCTACGAGCAGTACTTC | CASSNRLSYEQYF | - | TRBV5-6 | - | TRBJ2-7
TGCAGCGTTGTGGAGCGGTCAGGGGATGGCTACACCTTC | CSVVERSGDGYTF | - | TRBV29-1 | - | TRBJ1-2
TGTGCCAGCAGCAAATGTCGGGGGTTGGGGACCCAGTACTTC | CASSKCRGLGTQYF | once | TRBV21-1 | - | TRBJ2-5
TGCAGCGTTGCGGGACTAGCGGGTGGCAATGAGCAGTTCTTC | CSVAGLAGGNEQFF | - | TRBV29-1 | TRBD2 | TRBJ2-1
TGTGCCAGCAGCTACAGCGGGGGGCGGGCCTCCTACGAGCAGTACTTC | CASSYSGGRASYEQYF | - | TRBV7-8 | TRBD2 | TRBJ2-7
TGTGCCACCAGCACCGGACGGTTTGGCACCGGGGAGCTGTTTTTT | CATSTGRFGTGELFF | - | TRBV15 | - | TRBJ2-2
TGCGCCAGCAGGATCGGGACAGGGAGGAACGGGGAGCTGTTTTTT | CASRIGTGRNGELFF | - | TRBV23-1 | TRBD1 | TRBJ2-2
TGTGCCAGCAGCCCGCCCGGGACAGGGGGTCAGCCCCAGCATTTT | CASSPPGTGGQPQHF | - | TRBV7-2 | TRBD1 | TRBJ1-5
TGCGCCAGCAGCCAAGGGGGAGCGGGTTATGAGCAGTTCTTC | CASSQGGAGYEQFF | - | TRBV5-1 | - | TRBJ2-1
TGCGCCAGCAGTGAGCGACTCGGCGGGGAGACCCAGTACTTC | CASSERLGGETQYF | - | TRBV10-1 | - | TRBJ2-5
TGTGCCAGCAGCTTAGTGAGCGGCGGGAGCTCCACCGGGGAGCTGTTTTTT | CASSLVSGGSSTGELFF | - | TRBV11-2 | TRBD2 | TRBJ2-2
TGCGCCAGCAGCTTGGGGACAGGGCAGAGGAATGAGCAGTTCTTC | CASSLGTGQRNEQFF | - | TRBV5-1 | TRBD1 | TRBJ2-1
TGTGCCAGCAGTCCCAAGGGATCCGGGAGCTACGAGCAGTACTTC | CASSPKGSGSYEQYF | - | TRBV7-2 | - | TRBJ2-7
TGCAGCATTAGACTAAAGTACCAAGAGACCCAGTACTTC | CSIRLKYQETQYF | - | TRBV29-1 | - | TRBJ2-5
TGTGCCAGCAGTTATGGGGCGGAATACGAGCAGTACTTC | CASSYGAEYEQYF | - | TRBV6-5 | - | TRBJ2-7